This T cell receptor beta chain was profiled in a study of blood T cells in healthy people across ages. Next came a second PCR, run for roughly 7 to 12 cycles, which used a sample-barcoded 5' primer along with a J-beta primer mix. The template-switch adaptor, which had 12 random nucleotides, put a tag on each cDNA molecule. A single record per CDR3 protein comes from TCRdb applying MiXCR to the 5' RACE reads. The table includes 1,500,000 or so distinct CDR3 sequences, roughly two fifths detected once. The TCR originated in a woman aged 18-29 years in good health. The specimen was blood.

CDR3 protein: CASSATNSDTQYF. DNA for the CDR3: TGTGCCAGCAGCGCCACTAATTCCGATACGCAGTATTTT. The chain couples TRBV13 to TRBJ2-3; D not certain. Germline V lookup: CDR1 PRHDT, CDR2 FYEKMQ (reference sequence). The CDR3 extends over 13 amino acids. V lost 5 bases, J lost 6 bases, and 12 bases lay in between.